The T cell receptor (beta chain) under discussion was sequenced for a study of blood T cell repertoires in COVID-19. Overall study: The samples span acute and convalescent COVID-19 from the United States, Italy and Spain. The analysed material was cDNA or gDNA that came from T cells, B-cell-depleted T cells, or PBMCs.

The CDR3 totals 12 residues. V lost 10 bases to trimming and J lost 5 bases; unmatched junction nucleotides: 7. Source study methods: From reference gene primer amplification, estimates of nucleated cell counts were derived. The protocol was immunoSEQ multiplex PCR, while the TCRdb copy is restricted to in-frame clones and leaves out a portion. V and J calls and clone size follow that table, whereas D and trimming were derived from the DNA. The sample holds tens of thousands of clones; approximately 91% are singletons and the top ten take around 0.4%. Sequencing used peripheral blood. This chain connects TRBV12-3 or TRBV12-4 to TRBJ1-1; TRBD1 aligns across 7 bases. The TCR was taken from a human donor in a cohort sampled during active COVID-19. The CDR3 bases are TGTGCCATACGACAGGGATGGACTGAAGCTTTCTTT. This sequence encodes CAIRQGWTEAFF.